The rows below give T cell receptor beta chains drawn from one sample of a study of cytomegalovirus exposure and HLA in healthy donors. Assay: immunoSEQ multiplex PCR; the TCRdb copy retains only in-frame clones and omits some. The sample shows some 150,000 clones, 75% of them seen only once. Sequencing was performed on PBMCs. These receptors were obtained from a man in his forties or fifties in good health and CMV-seronegative. CDR3s include the opening cysteine and the closing phenylalanine or tryptophan. A D gene is named only where the DNA matches it firmly. Rows may omit the clone size; those that give it use once, few, many or a size class.

>NA|TRBJ1-2|TRBV19|NA
CASSLPRTDNYGYTF
TGTGCCAGTAGCCTACCCCGGACAGATAACTATGGCTACACCTTC
>TRBD1|TRBJ2-3|TRBV7-3|NA
CASSLTGDRGGTDTQYF
TGTGCCAGCAGCTTAACCGGGGACAGGGGGGGCACAGATACGCAGTATTTT
>NA|TRBJ1-3|TRBV4-3|NA
CASSQGVVRGFTFSGNTIYF
TGCGCCAGCAGCCAAGGTGTCGTCAGGGGATTTACCTTCTCTGGAAACACCATATATTTT
>NA|TRBJ1-1|TRBV11-3|NA
CASSPGLLNTEAFF
TGTGCCAGCAGCCCGGGACTTTTGAACACTGAAGCTTTCTTT
>NA|TRBJ1-5|TRBV7-2|few
CASSFEQGIYQPQHF
TGTGCCAGCAGCTTCGAGCAGGGGATTTATCAGCCCCAGCATTTT
>NA|TRBJ1-1|TRBV19|NA
CASSLQGLGTEAFF
TGTGCCAGTAGCCTGCAGGGGTTAGGCACTGAAGCTTTCTTT
>TRBD1|TRBJ2-1|TRBV6-5|few
CASGQGAGNEQFF
TGTGCCAGCGGTCAGGGGGCGGGCAATGAGCAGTTCTTC
>TRBD1|TRBJ2-3|TRBV16|NA
CASSRETGWMTDTQYF
TGTGCCAGCAGCCGCGAGACAGGGTGGATGACAGATACGCAGTATTTT
>NA|TRBJ2-1|TRBV5-6|once
CASSLLVGQVYNEQFF
TGTGCCAGCAGCTTGTTAGTTGGACAAGTCTACAATGAGCAGTTCTTC
>TRBD1|TRBJ2-7|TRBV5-1|few
CASSPRDRPYEQYF
TGCGCCAGCAGCCCACGGGACAGGCCCTACGAGCAGTACTTC
>TRBD2|TRBJ2-7|TRBV27|NA
CASSFQLSGGPYEQYF
TGTGCCAGCAGTTTCCAGCTCAGCGGGGGTCCGTACGAGCAGTACTTC
>TRBD1|TRBJ1-1|TRBV7-3|NA
CASSLLDRGIGTEAFF
TGTGCCAGCAGCTTATTGGACAGGGGGATTGGGACTGAAGCTTTCTTT
>TRBD1|TRBJ2-5|TRBV28|NA
CASSRTGVASGTQYF
TGTGCCAGCAGCCGTACAGGGGTCGCAAGTGGGACCCAGTACTTC
>NA|TRBJ2-6|TRBV18|NA
CASSPSRGKDSGANVLTF
TGTGCCAGCTCACCTTCCCGGGGAAAGGACTCTGGGGCCAACGTCCTGACTTTC
>TRBD2|TRBJ2-3|TRBV9|NA
CASSSSGGLDTQYF
TGTGCCAGCAGCTCTAGCGGGGGGTTGGATACGCAGTATTTT
>TRBD1|TRBJ1-5|TRBV2|NA
CASSDTGTGSNQPQHF
TGTGCCAGCAGTGACACAGGGACAGGGAGCAATCAGCCCCAGCATTTT
>NA|TRBJ1-1|TRBV7-2|few
CASSLAGVNTEAFF
TGTGCCAGCAGCTTAGCCGGAGTGAACACTGAAGCTTTCTTT